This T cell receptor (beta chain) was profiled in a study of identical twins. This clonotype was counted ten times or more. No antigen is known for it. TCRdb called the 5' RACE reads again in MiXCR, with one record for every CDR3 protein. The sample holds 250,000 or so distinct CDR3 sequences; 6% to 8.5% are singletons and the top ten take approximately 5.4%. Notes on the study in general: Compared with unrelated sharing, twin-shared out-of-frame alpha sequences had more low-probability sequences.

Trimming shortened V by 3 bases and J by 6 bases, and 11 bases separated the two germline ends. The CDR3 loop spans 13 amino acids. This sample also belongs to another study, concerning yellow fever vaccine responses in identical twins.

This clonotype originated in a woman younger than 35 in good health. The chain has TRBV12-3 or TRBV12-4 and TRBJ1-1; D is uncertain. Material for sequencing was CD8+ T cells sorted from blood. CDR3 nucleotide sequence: TGTGCCAGCAGTTTTTCCGGGTTGGCTGAAGCTTTCTTT. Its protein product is CASSFSGLAEAFF.